Listed below are T cell receptor beta chains from one sample, sequenced in a study of T cells after yellow fever vaccination. TCRdb reprocessed the 5' RACE reads with MiXCR, giving one entry per CDR3 protein. This table holds hundreds of thousands of distinct CDR3 sequences, 9% to 15% found once. The sequencing here drew on PBMCs, taken on the day of the yellow fever booster vaccination. These receptors all stem from a man aged 30 to 39 who received the YFV17D yellow fever vaccine. Both conserved end residues are part of each CDR3. The D gene is left open where the match is weak. A clone size is listed for some rows: how often the clone was seen (once, few, many), or a class if it is expanded.

J	size	V	D	DNA	CDR3
TRBJ2-3	few	TRBV29-1	.	TGCAGCGTTGAAGATACAGGGAGGAGCACAGATACGCAGTATTTT	CSVEDTGRSTDTQYF
TRBJ2-3	few	TRBV29-1	.	TGCAGCGTTGGGGACCGCACAGATACGCAGTATTTT	CSVGDRTDTQYF
TRBJ2-5	few	TRBV7-2	.	TGTGCCAGCAGCTTAGTGGTTTCAGACCAAGAGACCCAGTACTTC	CASSLVVSDQETQYF
TRBJ2-7	few	TRBV5-1	.	TGCGCCAGCAGCCGGGGATTGCGTTACGACGAGCAGTACTTC	CASSRGLRYDEQYF
TRBJ2-5	.	TRBV5-1	.	TGCGCCAGCAGCCCCGGGACACTTCGGGAGACCCAGTACTTC	CASSPGTLRETQYF
TRBJ2-7	few	TRBV19	.	TGTGCCAGTAGTATCGGAGGGACCTCCTACGAGCAGTACTTC	CASSIGGTSYEQYF
TRBJ2-7	.	TRBV12-3/TRBV12-4	TRBD1	TGTGTCAGCAGTTCTGACAGGGCGCGGGACGAGCAGTACTTC	CVSSSDRARDEQYF
TRBJ1-1	.	TRBV20-1	.	TGCAGTGCTAGGGACGGGGGGTACACTGAAGCTTTCTTT	CSARDGGYTEAFF
TRBJ2-1	.	TRBV3-1	.	TGTGCCACCTGCCAAGGGAGGGGGAGGGCCTCGGTGTGGTATGAGCAGTTCTTC	CATCQGRGRASVWYEQFF
TRBJ2-5	.	TRBV29-1	TRBD1	TGCAGCGTGGGATTCGGACAGGGTGGGGAGACCCAGTACTTC	CSVGFGQGGETQYF
TRBJ2-1	.	TRBV28	TRBD2	TGTGCCAGCAGATCCTTCCTCGGCGGGAGGGCCTTCAATGAGCAGTTCTTC	CASRSFLGGRAFNEQFF
TRBJ2-1	few	TRBV11-2	.	TGTGCCAGCAGCTTCACACAAGTCGACGAGCAGTTCTTC	CASSFTQVDEQFF